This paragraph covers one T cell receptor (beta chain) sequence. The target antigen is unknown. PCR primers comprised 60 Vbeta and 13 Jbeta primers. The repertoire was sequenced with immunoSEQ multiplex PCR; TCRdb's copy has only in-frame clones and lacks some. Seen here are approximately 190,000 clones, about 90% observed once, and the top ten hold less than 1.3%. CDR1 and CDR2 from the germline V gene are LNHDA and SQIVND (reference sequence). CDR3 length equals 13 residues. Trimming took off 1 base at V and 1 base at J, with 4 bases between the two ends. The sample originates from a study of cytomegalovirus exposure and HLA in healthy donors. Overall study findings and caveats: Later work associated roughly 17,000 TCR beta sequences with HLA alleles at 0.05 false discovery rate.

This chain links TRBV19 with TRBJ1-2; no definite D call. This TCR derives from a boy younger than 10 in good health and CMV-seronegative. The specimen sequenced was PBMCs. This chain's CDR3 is CASSIALNYGYTF. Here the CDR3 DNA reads TGTGCCAGTAGTATAGCACTTAACTATGGCTACACCTTC.